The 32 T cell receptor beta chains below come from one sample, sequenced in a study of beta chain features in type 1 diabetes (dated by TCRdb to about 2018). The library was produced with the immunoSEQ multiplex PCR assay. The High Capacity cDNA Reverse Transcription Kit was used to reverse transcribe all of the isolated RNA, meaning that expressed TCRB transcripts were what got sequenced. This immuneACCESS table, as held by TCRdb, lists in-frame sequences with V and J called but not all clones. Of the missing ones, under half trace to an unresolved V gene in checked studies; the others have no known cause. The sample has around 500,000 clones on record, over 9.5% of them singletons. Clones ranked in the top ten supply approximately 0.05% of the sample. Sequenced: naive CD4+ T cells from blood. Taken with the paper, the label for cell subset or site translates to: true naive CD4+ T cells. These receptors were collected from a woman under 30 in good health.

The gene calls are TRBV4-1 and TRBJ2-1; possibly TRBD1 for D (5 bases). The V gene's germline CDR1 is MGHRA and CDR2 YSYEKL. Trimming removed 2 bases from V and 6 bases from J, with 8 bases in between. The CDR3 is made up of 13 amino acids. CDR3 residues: CASSQNRGNEQFF. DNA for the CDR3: TGCGCCAGCAGCCAAAATAGGGGCAATGAGCAGTTCTTC.

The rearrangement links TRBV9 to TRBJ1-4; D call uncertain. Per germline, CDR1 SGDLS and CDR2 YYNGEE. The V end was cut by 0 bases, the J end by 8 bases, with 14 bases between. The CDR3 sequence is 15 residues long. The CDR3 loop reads CASSVDPGRGEKLFF. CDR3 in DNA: TGTGCCAGCAGCGTAGATCCCGGGAGAGGGGAAAAACTGTTTTTT.

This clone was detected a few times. For the CDR3, the DNA is TGTGCCAGCAGTTCACTGGGGCGTCAGTACTTC. Translating gives CASSSLGRQYF. V is TRBV7-9 and J is TRBJ2-7; TRBD1 might be the D (5 bases). V lost 6 bases and J lost 10, with 13 bases in between. The V gene's germline CDR1 is SEHNR and CDR2 FQNEAQ (reference sequence). The length of the CDR3 is 11 residues.

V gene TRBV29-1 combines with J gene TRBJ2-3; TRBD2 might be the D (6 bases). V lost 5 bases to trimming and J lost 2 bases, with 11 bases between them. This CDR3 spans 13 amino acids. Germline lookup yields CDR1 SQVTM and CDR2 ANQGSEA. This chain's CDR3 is CSVRDFTTDTQYF. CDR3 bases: TGCAGCGTTAGGGACTTTACCACAGATACGCAGTATTTT.

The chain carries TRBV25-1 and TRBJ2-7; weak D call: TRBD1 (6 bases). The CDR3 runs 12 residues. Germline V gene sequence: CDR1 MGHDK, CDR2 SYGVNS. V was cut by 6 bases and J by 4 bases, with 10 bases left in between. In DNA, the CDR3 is TGTGCCAGCAGGGACAGATTATACGAGCAGTACTTC. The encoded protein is CASRDRLYEQYF.

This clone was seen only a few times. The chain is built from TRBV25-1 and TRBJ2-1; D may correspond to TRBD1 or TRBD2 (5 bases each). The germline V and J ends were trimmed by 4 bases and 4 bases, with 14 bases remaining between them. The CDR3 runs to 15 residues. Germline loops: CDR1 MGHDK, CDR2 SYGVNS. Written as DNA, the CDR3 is TGTGCCAGCAGTGCCTTGGGACCTGGATACAATGAGCAGTTCTTC. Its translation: CASSALGPGYNEQFF. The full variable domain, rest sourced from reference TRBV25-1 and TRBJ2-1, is EADIYQTPRYLVIGTGKKITLECSQTMGHDKMYWYQQDPGMELHLIHYSYGVNSTEKGDLSSESTVSRIRTEHFPLTLESARPSHTSQYLCASSALGPGYNEQFFGPGTRLTVL.

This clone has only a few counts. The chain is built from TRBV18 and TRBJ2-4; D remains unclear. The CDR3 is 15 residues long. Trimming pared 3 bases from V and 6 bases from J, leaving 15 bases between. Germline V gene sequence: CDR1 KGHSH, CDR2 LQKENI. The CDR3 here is CASSPMDLPGNIQYF. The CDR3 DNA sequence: TGTGCCAGCTCACCTATGGACCTTCCCGGAAACATTCAGTACTTC.

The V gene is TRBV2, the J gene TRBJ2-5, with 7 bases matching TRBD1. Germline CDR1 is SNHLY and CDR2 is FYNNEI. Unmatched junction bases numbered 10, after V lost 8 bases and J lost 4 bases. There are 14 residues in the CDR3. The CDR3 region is CASLDRVGGETQYF. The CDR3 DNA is TGTGCCAGCCTAGACAGGGTCGGAGGAGAGACCCAGTACTTC.

The CDR3, as DNA: TGTGCCAGCAGTTTATCGGCCCTTGATACGCAGTATTTT. This codes for CASSLSALDTQYF. This chain links TRBV27 with TRBJ2-3; D call uncertain. Trimming took 0 bases from V and 6 from J, leaving 7 bases between them. Germline V gene data show CDR1 as MNHEY and CDR2 as SMNVEV (reference sequence). This CDR3 is 13 amino acids long.

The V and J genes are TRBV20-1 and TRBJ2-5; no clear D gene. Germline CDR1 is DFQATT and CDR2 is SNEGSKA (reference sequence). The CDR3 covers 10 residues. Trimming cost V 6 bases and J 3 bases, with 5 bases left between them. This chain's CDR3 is CSATEETQYF. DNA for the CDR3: TGCAGTGCCACGGAAGAGACCCAGTACTTC.

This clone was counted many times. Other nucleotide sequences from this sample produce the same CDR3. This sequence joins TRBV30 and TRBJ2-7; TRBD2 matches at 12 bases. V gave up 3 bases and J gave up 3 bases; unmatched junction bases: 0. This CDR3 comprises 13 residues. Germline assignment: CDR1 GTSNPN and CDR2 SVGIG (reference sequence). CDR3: CAWRTSGSYEQYF. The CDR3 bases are TGTGCCTGGAGGACTAGCGGGAGCTACGAGCAGTACTTC.

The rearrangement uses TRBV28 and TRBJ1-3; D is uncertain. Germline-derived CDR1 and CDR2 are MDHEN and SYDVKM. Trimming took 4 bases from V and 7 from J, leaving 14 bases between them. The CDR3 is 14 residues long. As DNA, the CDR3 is TGTGCCAGCAGTTCGACTATACGGAGGAACACCATATATTTT. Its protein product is CASSSTIRRNTIYF.

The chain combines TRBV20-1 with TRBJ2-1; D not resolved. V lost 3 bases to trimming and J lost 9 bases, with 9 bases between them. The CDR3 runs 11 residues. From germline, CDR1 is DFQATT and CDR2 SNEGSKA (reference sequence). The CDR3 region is CSASGSGEQFF. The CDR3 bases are TGCAGTGCTAGTGGGTCAGGTGAGCAGTTCTTC.

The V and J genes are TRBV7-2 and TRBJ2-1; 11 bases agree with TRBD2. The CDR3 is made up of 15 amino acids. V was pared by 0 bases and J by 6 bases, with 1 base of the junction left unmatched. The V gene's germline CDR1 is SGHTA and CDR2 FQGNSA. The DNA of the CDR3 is TGTGCCAGCAGCTTAGCTAGCGGGAGGGGCAATGAGCAGTTCTTC. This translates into CASSLASGRGNEQFF.

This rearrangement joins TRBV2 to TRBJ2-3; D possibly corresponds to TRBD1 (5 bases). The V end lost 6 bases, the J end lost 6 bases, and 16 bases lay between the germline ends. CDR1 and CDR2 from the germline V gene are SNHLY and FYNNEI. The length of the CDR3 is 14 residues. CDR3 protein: CASRFIGDGDTQYF. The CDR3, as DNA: TGTGCCAGCAGGTTCATAGGGGATGGTGATACGCAGTATTTT. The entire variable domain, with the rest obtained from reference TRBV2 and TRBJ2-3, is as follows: EPEVTQTPSHQVTQMGQEVILRCVPISNHLYFYWYRQILGQKVEFLVSFYNNEISEKSEIFDDQFSVERPDGSNFTLKIRSTKLEDSAMYFCASRFIGDGDTQYFGPGTRLTVL.

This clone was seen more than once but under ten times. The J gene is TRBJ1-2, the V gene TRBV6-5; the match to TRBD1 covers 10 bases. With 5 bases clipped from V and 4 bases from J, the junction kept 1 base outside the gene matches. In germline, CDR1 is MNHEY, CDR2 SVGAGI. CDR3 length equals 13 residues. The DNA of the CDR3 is TGTGCCAGCAGTCGGACAGGGGGCTATGGCTACACCTTC. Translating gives CASSRTGGYGYTF.

CDR3 in DNA: TGTGCCAGCTCACAAACGGGCAGGGACAATGAGCAGTTCTTC. This codes for CASSQTGRDNEQFF. The J gene is TRBJ2-1, the V gene TRBV7-3; a possible D gene is TRBD1 (5 bases). Trimming stripped 8 bases from V and 5 bases from J, with 16 bases between. The CDR3 spans 14 residues. Germline lookup yields CDR1 SGHTA and CDR2 FQGTGA.

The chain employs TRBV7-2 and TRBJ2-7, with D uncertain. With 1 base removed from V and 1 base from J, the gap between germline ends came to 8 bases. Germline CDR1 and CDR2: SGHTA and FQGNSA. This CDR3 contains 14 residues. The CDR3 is CASSLEGKSYEQYF. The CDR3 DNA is TGTGCCAGCAGCTTAGAAGGGAAATCCTACGAGCAGTACTTC.

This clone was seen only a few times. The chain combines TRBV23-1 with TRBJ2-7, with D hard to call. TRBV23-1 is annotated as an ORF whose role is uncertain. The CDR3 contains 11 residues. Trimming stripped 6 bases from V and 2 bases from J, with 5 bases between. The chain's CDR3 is CASRETYEQYF. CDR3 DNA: TGCGCCAGCAGGGAAACCTACGAGCAGTACTTC.

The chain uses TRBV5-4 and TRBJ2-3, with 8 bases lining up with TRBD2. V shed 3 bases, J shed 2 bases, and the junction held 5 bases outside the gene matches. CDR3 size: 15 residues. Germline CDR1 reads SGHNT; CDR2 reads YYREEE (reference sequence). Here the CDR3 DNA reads TGTGCCAGCAGCTCGGGAGGGGATTACACAGATACGCAGTATTTT. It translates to CASSSGGDYTDTQYF.

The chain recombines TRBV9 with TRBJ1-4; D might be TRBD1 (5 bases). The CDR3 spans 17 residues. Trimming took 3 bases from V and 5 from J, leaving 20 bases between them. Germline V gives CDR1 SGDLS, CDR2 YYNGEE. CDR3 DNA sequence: TGTGCCAGCAGCGGAGAAGGGGCCGGCGGGAGAAATGAAAAACTGTTTTTT. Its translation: CASSGEGAGGRNEKLFF. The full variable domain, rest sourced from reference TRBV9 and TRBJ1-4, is DSGVTQTPKHLITATGQRVTLRCSPRSGDLSVYWYQQSLDQGLQFLIQYYNGEERAKGNILERFSAQQFPDLHSELNLSSLELGDSALYFCASSGEGAGGRNEKLFFGSGTQLSVL.

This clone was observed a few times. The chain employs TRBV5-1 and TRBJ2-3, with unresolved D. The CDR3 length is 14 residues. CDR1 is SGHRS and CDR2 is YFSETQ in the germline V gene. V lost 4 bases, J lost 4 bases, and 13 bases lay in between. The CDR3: CASSPSPLPDTQYF. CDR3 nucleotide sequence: TGCGCCAGCAGCCCCAGCCCCCTACCAGATACGCAGTATTTT.

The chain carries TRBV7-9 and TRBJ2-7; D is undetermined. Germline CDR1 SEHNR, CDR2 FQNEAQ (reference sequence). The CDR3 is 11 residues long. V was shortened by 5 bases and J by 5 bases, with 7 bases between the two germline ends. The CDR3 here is CASSLDHEQYF. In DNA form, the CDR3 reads TGTGCCAGCAGCCTGGACCACGAGCAGTACTTC.

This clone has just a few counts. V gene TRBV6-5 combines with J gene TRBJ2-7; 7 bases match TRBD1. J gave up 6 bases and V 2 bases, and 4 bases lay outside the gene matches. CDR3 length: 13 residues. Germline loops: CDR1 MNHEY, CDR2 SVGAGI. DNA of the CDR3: TGTGCCAGCAGTTACGACAGGGCGAGCGAGCAGTACTTC. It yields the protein CASSYDRASEQYF.

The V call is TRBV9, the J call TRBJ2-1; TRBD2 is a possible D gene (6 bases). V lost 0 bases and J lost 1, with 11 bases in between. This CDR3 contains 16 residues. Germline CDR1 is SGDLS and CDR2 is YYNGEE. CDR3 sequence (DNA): TGTGCCAGCAGCGTAGGGTCTAGCGTATCCTACAATGAGCAGTTCTTC. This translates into CASSVGSSVSYNEQFF.

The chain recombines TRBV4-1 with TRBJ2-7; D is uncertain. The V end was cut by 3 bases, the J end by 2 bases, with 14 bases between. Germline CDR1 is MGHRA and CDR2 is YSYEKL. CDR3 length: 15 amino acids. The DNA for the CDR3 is TGCGCCAGCAGCCATTATCTCTTATCGACCTACGAGCAGTACTTC. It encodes CASSHYLLSTYEQYF.

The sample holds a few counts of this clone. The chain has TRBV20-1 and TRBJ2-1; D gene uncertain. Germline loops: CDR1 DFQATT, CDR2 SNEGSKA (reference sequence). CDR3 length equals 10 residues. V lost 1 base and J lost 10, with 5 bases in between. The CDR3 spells CSARAREQFF. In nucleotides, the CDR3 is TGCAGTGCTAGAGCCCGCGAGCAGTTCTTC.

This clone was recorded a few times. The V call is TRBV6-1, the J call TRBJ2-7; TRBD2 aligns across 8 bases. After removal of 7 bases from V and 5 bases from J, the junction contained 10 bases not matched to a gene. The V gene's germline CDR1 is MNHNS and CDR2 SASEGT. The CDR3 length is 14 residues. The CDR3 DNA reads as TGTGCCAGCACCAGAGCGGGAGCCGGCGACGAGCAGTACTTC. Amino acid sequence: CASTRAGAGDEQYF.

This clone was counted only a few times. DNA for the CDR3: TGTGCCAGTAGTGGACAGGGGGCACGGTCCGGGGAGCTGTTTTTT. It encodes CASSGQGARSGELFF. J is TRBJ2-2 and V is TRBV19, with 11 nucleotides matching TRBD1. CDR1 is LNHDA, CDR2 SQIVND, per germline (reference sequence). V trimming: 5 bases; J trimming: 6 bases; junction bases outside the gene matches: 5. There are 15 residues in the CDR3.

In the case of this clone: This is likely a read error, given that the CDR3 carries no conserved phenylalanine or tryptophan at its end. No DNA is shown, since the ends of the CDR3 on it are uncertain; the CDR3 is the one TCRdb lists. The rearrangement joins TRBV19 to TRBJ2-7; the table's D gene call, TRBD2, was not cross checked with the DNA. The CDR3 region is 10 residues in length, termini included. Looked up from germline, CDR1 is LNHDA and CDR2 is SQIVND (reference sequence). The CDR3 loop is CASREMPAGI.

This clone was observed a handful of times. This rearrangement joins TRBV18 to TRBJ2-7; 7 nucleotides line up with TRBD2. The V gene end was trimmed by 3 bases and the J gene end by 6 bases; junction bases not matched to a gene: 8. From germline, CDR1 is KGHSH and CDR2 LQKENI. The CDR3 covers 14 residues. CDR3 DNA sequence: TGTGCCAGCTCACCCGGACTAGTATCCGGCGAGCAGTACGTC. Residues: CASSPGLVSGEQYV.

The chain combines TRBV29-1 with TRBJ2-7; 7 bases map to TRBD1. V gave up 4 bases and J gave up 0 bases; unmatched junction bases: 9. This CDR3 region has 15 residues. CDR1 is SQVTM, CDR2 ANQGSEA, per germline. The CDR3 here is CSVALTGRSSYEQYF. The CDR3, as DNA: TGCAGCGTTGCCCTGACAGGGCGAAGCTCCTACGAGCAGTACTTC.